One and the same sample provided the 25 T cell receptor beta chains below, sequenced in a study of OX40 agonist ivuxolimab in advanced cancers. Data came from immunoSEQ multiplex PCR; TCRdb stores just in-frame clones and leaves some out. The table has around 95,000 clones, about 91% seen once; the top ten hold roughly 0.53%. The source was CD4+ or CD8+ T cells sorted from blood, collected in a trial of the OX40 agonist ivuxolimab. These receptors originate from an adult with an advanced solid tumor such as melanoma, head and neck, liver or kidney cancer.

V gene TRBV4-3 combines with J gene TRBJ2-1; TRBD2 aligns across 11 bases. From germline, CDR1 is LGHNA and CDR2 YSLEER. The CDR3 extends over 17 amino acids. V lost 0 bases, J lost 7 bases, and 8 bases stayed unmatched. CDR3 sequence: CASSQDRRTSGRNEQFF. The CDR3 DNA is TGCGCCAGCAGCCAAGACCGCCGAACTAGCGGGAGAAATGAGCAGTTCTTC.

The chain couples TRBV5-1 to TRBJ2-1, with D tentatively TRBD2 (6 bases). Germline lookup yields CDR1 SGHRS and CDR2 YFSETQ. V lost 4 bases and J 0 bases, leaving 8 bases between the germline ends. The CDR3 runs 14 residues. This chain's CDR3 is CASSMDYSYNEQFF. The CDR3 DNA reads as TGCGCCAGCAGCATGGACTACTCCTACAATGAGCAGTTCTTC.

This chain links TRBV5-6 with TRBJ2-1; D is unclear. CDR3 size: 12 residues. CDR1 and CDR2 from the germline V gene are SGHDT and YYEEEE. Trimming took off 0 bases at V and 3 bases at J, with 1 base between the two ends. The chain's CDR3 is CASSLVYNEQFF. The CDR3 DNA reads TGTGCCAGCAGCTTGGTCTACAATGAGCAGTTCTTC.

The chain's CDR3 is CASSRVAGDSSTDTQYF. Here the CDR3 DNA reads TGTGCCAGCAGCCGCGTAGCGGGAGACTCTAGCACAGATACGCAGTATTTT. The genes are TRBV7-9 and TRBJ2-3; 9 bases are a match to TRBD2. Germline values: CDR1 SEHNR, CDR2 FQNEAQ (reference sequence). The J segment lost 0 bases and the V segment lost 5 bases, leaving 9 bases of the junction unmatched. The CDR3 has 17 amino acids.

CDR3 nucleotides: TGTGCCAGCAGTGGACTAGCGGGAGTCAATGAGCAGTTCTTC. This codes for CASSGLAGVNEQFF. The chain combines TRBV27 with TRBJ2-1; 13 bases are a match to TRBD2. The CDR3 length is 14 residues. Germline trimming cut 5 bases from V and 6 bases from J; bases unmatched to any gene: 1. CDR1 and CDR2 from the germline V gene are MNHEY and SMNVEV (reference sequence).

This CDR3 is CSVPGLNTEAFF. In nucleotides, the CDR3 is TGCAGCGTCCCGGGGCTGAACACTGAAGCTTTCTTT. The rearrangement joins TRBV29-1 to TRBJ1-1; maybe TRBD1 (5 bases). The CDR3 has 12 residues. Per germline, CDR1 SQVTM and CDR2 ANQGSEA. With 6 bases removed from V and 0 bases from J, the gap between germline ends came to 8 bases. The complete variable domain, with remaining parts taken from reference TRBV29-1 and TRBJ1-1, reads SAVISQKPSRDICQRGTSLTIQCQVDSQVTMMFWYRQQPGQSLTLIATANQGSEATYESGFVIDKFPISRPNLTFSTLTVSNMSPEDSSIYLCSVPGLNTEAFFGQGTRLTVV.

In nucleotides, the CDR3 is TGTGCCAGCAGCTTGGTTGTCAGAGGGAGTCGAGAGACCCAGTACTTC. Its protein product is CASSLVVRGSRETQYF. This rearrangement joins TRBV5-6 to TRBJ2-5, with D perhaps TRBD2 (5 bases). The CDR3 length is 16 residues. V lost 0 bases to trimming and J lost 4 bases, with 16 bases between them. CDR1 and CDR2 from the germline V gene are SGHDT and YYEEEE. Using reference TRBV5-6 and TRBJ2-5 for the parts outside the CDR3, the full variable domain is DAGVTQSPTHLIKTRGQQVTLRCSPKSGHDTVSWYQQALGQGPQFIFQYYEEEERQRGNFPDRFSGHQFPNYSSELNVNALLLGDSALYLCASSLVVRGSRETQYFGPGTRLLVL.

The chain recombines TRBV2 with TRBJ2-3, with D hard to call. Germline-derived CDR1 and CDR2 are SNHLY and FYNNEI. This CDR3 has 14 residues. The V end was cut by 7 bases, the J end by 1 base, with 12 bases between. The CDR3 reads CASTQLGGTDTQYF. DNA of the CDR3: TGTGCCAGCACCCAACTCGGCGGCACAGATACGCAGTATTTT.

The chain recombines TRBV4-1 with TRBJ1-5, with a tentative D call TRBD1 (5 bases). Germline values: CDR1 MGHRA, CDR2 YSYEKL. V lost 2 bases and J lost 6, with 11 bases in between. CDR3 size: 14 residues. Written as DNA, the CDR3 is TGCGCCAGCAGCCAATTCAGGGCGGCTCAGCCCCAGCATTTT. This codes for CASSQFRAAQPQHF.

The chain joins TRBV6-5 to TRBJ1-6; D is ambiguous. The ends were cut back, 0 bases at V and 9 bases at J, with 15 bases in the middle. This CDR3 comprises 16 residues. Germline-derived CDR1 and CDR2 are MNHEY and SVGAGI. Written as DNA, the CDR3 is TGTGCCAGCAGTTACTCGTCAGGAGTCTTAGGTTCACCCCTCCACTTT. It is translated as CASSYSSGVLGSPLHF.

The J gene is TRBJ1-2, the V gene TRBV6-5; D remains unclear. This CDR3 is 12 amino acids long. CDR1 and CDR2 from the germline V gene are MNHEY and SVGAGI. Between the trimmed V and J ends, which lost 5 bases and 4 bases, there was a span of 8 bases. The CDR3 DNA follows: TGTGCCAGCAGTCCCGGAGGCTATGGCTACACCTTC. This codes for CASSPGGYGYTF.

J is TRBJ2-3 and V is TRBV18; TRBD2 aligns across 9 bases. CDR1 KGHSH and CDR2 LQKENI come from the germline V gene. V lost 3 bases and J lost 0; bases outside the gene matches: 4. The CDR3 sequence is 16 residues long. The CDR3 is CASSPRLAASTDTQYF. Here the CDR3 DNA reads TGTGCCAGCTCACCCCGACTAGCGGCTAGCACAGATACGCAGTATTTT.

The chain links TRBV5-1 to TRBJ2-1; D is uncertain. Germline V gives CDR1 SGHRS, CDR2 YFSETQ. The CDR3 has 13 amino acids. The V end was cut by 0 bases, the J end by 8 bases, with 9 bases between. In nucleotides, the CDR3 is TGCGCCAGCAGCTTGGGGAGCTGGGATGAGCAGTTCTTC. This sequence encodes CASSLGSWDEQFF.

The chain carries TRBV16 and TRBJ1-5, with D perhaps TRBD1 (5 bases). Germline loops: CDR1 KGHSY, CDR2 FQNENV. The CDR3 covers 17 residues. V was trimmed by 4 bases and J by 0 bases, leaving 16 bases between them. The CDR3 region is CASSPTGRGDSNQPQHF. The CDR3 coding sequence is TGTGCCAGCAGCCCCACAGGTCGGGGAGATAGCAATCAGCCCCAGCATTTT.

The sample holds a few counts of this clone. V is TRBV19 and J is TRBJ2-7; possibly TRBD1 or TRBD2 for D (5 bases each). The CDR3 contains 13 residues. Trimming cost V 11 bases and J 4 bases, with 18 bases left between them. Germline V gene data show CDR1 as LNHDA and CDR2 as SQIVND (reference sequence). The CDR3 is CASRDLVTYEQYF. The CDR3 DNA reads TGTGCCTCCCGGGACCTAGTGACTTACGAGCAGTACTTC.

This clone was detected once. The rearrangement links TRBV2 to TRBJ2-2, with TRBD2 matching over 11 bases. The V gene's germline CDR1 is SNHLY and CDR2 FYNNEI. This CDR3 has 15 residues. V lost 7 bases to trimming and J lost 5 bases; unmatched junction nucleotides: 6. The CDR3 loop reads CASNPGTSGTGELFF. CDR3 DNA sequence: TGTGCCAGCAACCCCGGGACTAGCGGAACCGGGGAGCTGTTTTTT.

The gene calls are TRBV27 and TRBJ2-3; D unresolved. The CDR3 contains 13 residues. V gave up 2 bases and J gave up 2 bases, with 5 bases separating them. The germline gives CDR1 MNHEY, CDR2 SMNVEV (reference sequence). CDR3 nucleotides: TGTGCCAGCAGTTTAACCCACACAGATACGCAGTATTTT. Encoded protein: CASSLTHTDTQYF.

The V gene is TRBV29-1, the J gene TRBJ2-2, with D tentatively TRBD1 (6 bases). V lost 4 bases and J 7 bases, leaving 16 bases between the germline ends. This CDR3 contains 14 residues. Germline V lookup: CDR1 SQVTM, CDR2 ANQGSEA. CDR3 loop: CSVVQGSSGGELFF. DNA of the CDR3: TGCAGCGTTGTACAGGGTTCTTCCGGCGGGGAGCTGTTTTTT.

V gene TRBV7-3 combines with J gene TRBJ2-1, with TRBD2 matching 10 bases. The CDR3 has 16 amino acids. The germline V gene encodes CDR1 SGHTA and CDR2 FQGTGA. Unmatched junction bases numbered 4, after V lost 1 base and J lost 4 bases. This CDR3 is CASSLIAGLAYNEQFF. CDR3 coding DNA: TGTGCCAGCAGCTTAATCGCGGGACTAGCGTACAATGAGCAGTTCTTC.

This clone was detected only a few times. The chain combines TRBV10-1 with TRBJ2-1, with TRBD2 matching over 13 bases. The V segment lost 6 bases and the J segment 7 bases; nucleotides outside the gene matches: 3. The CDR3 loop spans 14 amino acids. Germline loops: CDR1 WNHNN, CDR2 SYGVQD (reference sequence). The CDR3: CASSPGLAGNEQFF. The CDR3 region has the DNA TGCGCCAGCAGCCCGGGACTAGCGGGAAATGAGCAGTTCTTC.

This chain connects TRBV5-4 to TRBJ1-2; no firm D call. The germline gives CDR1 SGHNT, CDR2 YYREEE (reference sequence). Deletions cut 0 bases from V and 5 bases from J, with 5 bases between. There are 12 residues in the CDR3. CDR3: CASSLDFYGYTF. In DNA form, the CDR3 reads TGTGCCAGCAGCTTGGACTTTTATGGCTACACCTTC.

This chain connects TRBV28 to TRBJ1-2; D unclear. The CDR3 runs to 15 residues. Trimming took off 3 bases at V and 7 bases at J, with 18 bases between the two ends. Germline V gene data show CDR1 as MDHEN and CDR2 as SYDVKM. CDR3 protein: CASSFLGRYRSGYTF. CDR3 DNA: TGTGCCAGCAGTTTCCTCGGACGGTACCGTAGTGGCTACACCTTC.

This chain joins TRBV10-3 and TRBJ2-7, with a tentative D call TRBD2 (6 bases). Trimming shortened V by 6 bases and J by 0 bases, and 12 bases separated the two germline ends. CDR3 length equals 14 residues. Germline values: CDR1 ENHRY, CDR2 SYGVKD. Here the CDR3 DNA reads TGTGCCATCAGAGGGGCGGGGAGCTCCTACGAGCAGTACTTC. Translation gives CAIRGAGSSYEQYF.

This chain links TRBV18 with TRBJ2-1; 7 positions match TRBD1. The germline CDR1 and CDR2 sequences are KGHSH and LQKENI. The CDR3 contains 16 residues. V was pared by 3 bases and J by 2 bases, with 7 bases of the junction left unmatched. CDR3 sequence reads: CASSPGDRGAYNEQFF. The CDR3 region has the DNA TGTGCCAGCTCACCTGGGGACAGAGGGGCCTACAATGAGCAGTTCTTC.

The table lists this clone with a count of one. The rearrangement joins TRBV11-2 to TRBJ1-3; D remains ambiguous. Germline loops: CDR1 SGHAT, CDR2 FQNNGV. CDR3 size: 15 residues. V gave up 3 bases and J gave up 0 bases, with 9 bases separating them. The CDR3, as DNA: TGTGCCAGCAGCTTGGATGCAGTCTCTGGAAACACCATATATTTT. Residues: CASSLDAVSGNTIYF.